This passage covers 30 T cell receptor beta chains from one sample sequenced in a study of blood T cell repertoires in COVID-19. Clones were read by immunoSEQ multiplex PCR, and TCRdb kept only the in-frame ones, dropping some. The repertoire holds around 200,000 clones, with roughly 87% as singletons. Material for sequencing was PBMCs or T cells enriched from blood (not recorded which). The origin of the receptors is a man aged 18 to 29 with acute COVID-19.

The chain couples TRBV4-1 to TRBJ2-3, with D hard to call. The length of the CDR3 is 14 residues. CDR1 and CDR2 (germline): MGHRA, YSYEKL. Deletions cut 1 base from V and 6 bases from J, with 11 bases between. The CDR3 spells CASSQVPEPDTQYF. The CDR3, as DNA: TGCGCCAGCAGCCAAGTTCCGGAGCCGGATACGCAGTATTTT.

This chain connects TRBV12-2 to TRBJ2-1; the table's D call of TRBD2 was not tested on the DNA. TRBV12-2 is a pseudogene locus. The CDR3 runs 20 residues. CDR3 sequence: CASRLAHVAKTSGLFNEQFF. The DNA for the CDR3 is TGTGCAAGTCGCTTAGCGCACGTAGCAAAGACTAGCGGTTTATTCAATGAGCAGTTCTTC.

The chain recombines TRBV11-2 with TRBJ1-3, with TRBD1 matching 7 bases. This CDR3 has 18 amino acids. V was pared by 6 bases and J by 0 bases, with 14 bases of the junction left unmatched. The germline V gene encodes CDR1 SGHAT and CDR2 FQNNGV. The CDR3, as DNA: TGTGCCAGCAGGCGGCCAGGGGGACTCCAACTCTCTGGAAACACCATATATTTT. Amino acid sequence: CASRRPGGLQLSGNTIYF.

This rearrangement joins TRBV11-3 to TRBJ2-3, with 7 bases fitting TRBD2. CDR3 size: 12 residues. The ends lost 8 bases at V and 3 bases at J; junction bases unmatched: 2. Germline CDR1 and CDR2: SGHNT and YENEEA. The CDR3 region has the DNA TGTGCCAGCGGGCGGGGGACAGATACGCAGTATTTT. Encoded protein: CASGRGTDTQYF. Looking up the rest from reference TRBV11-3 and TRBJ2-3 gives the full variable domain: EAGVVQSPRYKIIEKKQPVAFWCNPISGHNTLYWYLQNLGQGPELLIRYENEEAVDDSQLPKDRFSAERLKGVDSTLKIQPAELGDSAVYLCASGRGTDTQYFGPGTRLTVL.

This clone has a handful of counts. V is TRBV3-1 (or the pseudogene TRBV3-2) and J is TRBJ1-4; D remains unclear. Trimming took 2 bases from V and 1 from J, leaving 14 bases between them. The CDR3 has 17 amino acids. Germline V lookup: CDR1 LGHDT, CDR2 YNNKEL (reference sequence). The chain's CDR3 is CASSQHTTGGTNEKLFF. CDR3 DNA: TGTGCCAGCAGCCAACACACGACTGGTGGAACTAATGAAAAACTGTTTTTT.

The chain joins TRBV30 to TRBJ2-3, with D uncertain. This CDR3 spans 13 amino acids. Germline assignment: CDR1 GTSNPN and CDR2 SVGIG (reference sequence). The germline V and J ends were trimmed by 8 bases and 2 bases, with 14 bases remaining between them. CDR3 in DNA: TGTGCCGGCGGCGCGGCTATCACAGATACGCAGTATTTT. This sequence encodes CAGGAAITDTQYF.

This sequence joins TRBV27 and TRBJ2-1, with TRBD2 identical over 7 bases. CDR1 MNHEY and CDR2 SMNVEV come from the germline V gene (reference sequence). The CDR3 sequence is 16 residues long. With 0 bases clipped from V and 0 bases from J, the junction kept 2 bases outside the gene matches. CDR3 residues: CASSLSGGSSYNEQFF. In nucleotides, the CDR3 is TGTGCCAGCAGTTTATCCGGCGGGAGCTCCTACAATGAGCAGTTCTTC.

The chain is built from TRBV14 and TRBJ1-1; the match to TRBD1 covers 7 bases. The CDR3 extends over 14 amino acids. J was trimmed by 4 bases and V by 5 bases; bases with no gene match: 7. From germline, CDR1 is SGHDN and CDR2 FVKESK. CDR3 amino acids: CASSALTGRTEAFF. In DNA form, the CDR3 reads TGTGCCAGCAGCGCGTTGACAGGGCGCACTGAAGCTTTCTTT.

The rearrangement uses TRBV7-6 and TRBJ2-1; 10 positions match TRBD2. V dropped 0 bases and J dropped 6; count of bases not matched to a gene: 11. The CDR3 is 18 amino acids. CDR1 and CDR2 (germline): SGHVS, FNYEAQ. CDR3 DNA sequence: TGTGCCAGCAGCTTAGCGATAGATCCAGCGGGAGGGAGCAATGAGCAGTTCTTC. Protein: CASSLAIDPAGGSNEQFF.

V and J are TRBV25-1 and TRBJ2-7; 13 bases line up with TRBD2. V shed 4 bases, J shed 4 bases, and the junction held 7 bases outside the gene matches. The germline CDR1 and CDR2 sequences are MGHDK and SYGVNS. The CDR3 is 16 amino acids. CDR3 residues: CASSGTWTSGSYEQYF. The DNA for the CDR3 is TGTGCCAGCAGTGGAACCTGGACTAGCGGGAGTTACGAGCAGTACTTC.

The rearrangement uses TRBV11-2 and TRBJ2-7; 9 nucleotides align to TRBD1. Germline-derived CDR1 and CDR2 are SGHAT and FQNNGV. The CDR3 spans 13 residues. The ends lost 5 bases at V and 2 bases at J; junction bases unmatched: 1. DNA for the CDR3: TGTGCCAGCAGCCGGGACAGGGCCTACGAGCAGTACTTC. Translating it yields CASSRDRAYEQYF.

The V gene is TRBV7-9, the J gene TRBJ2-2, with 7 bases identical to TRBD2. Unmatched junction bases numbered 6, after V lost 1 base and J lost 7 bases. The CDR3 is 15 residues long. Germline CDR1 SEHNR, CDR2 FQNEAQ (reference sequence). CDR3 sequence reads: CASSLVSAGVGELFF. DNA for the CDR3: TGTGCCAGCAGCTTAGTCTCGGCGGGAGTCGGGGAGCTGTTTTTT.

V is TRBV12-2 and J is TRBJ2-6; the D call in the table, TRBD2, was not verified against the DNA. TRBV12-2 is recorded as a pseudogene. The CDR3 is made up of 17 amino acids. In nucleotides, the CDR3 is TGTGCAAGTCGCTTAGTGGGGGGTGACACTGGGGCCAACGTCCTGACTTTC. This sequence encodes CASRLVGGDTGANVLTF.

In nucleotides, the CDR3 is TGTGCCAGCAGCCCTAGCTCGGGAAGCTCCTACAATGAGCAGTTCTTC. It is translated as CASSPSSGSSYNEQFF. The chain combines TRBV11-2 with TRBJ2-1; weak D call: TRBD2 (5 bases). CDR3 size: 16 residues. Germline CDR1 and CDR2: SGHAT and FQNNGV. Trimming left V 5 bases short and J 0 bases short, with 14 bases between.

This chain connects TRBV5-4 to TRBJ2-1; 7 bases are a match to TRBD2. V lost 0 bases, J lost 7 bases, and 1 base stayed unmatched. CDR1 and CDR2 (germline): SGHNT, YYREEE (reference sequence). The CDR3 runs 13 residues. This chain's CDR3 is CASSLGLANEQFF. CDR3 coding DNA: TGTGCCAGCAGCTTGGGACTAGCAAATGAGCAGTTCTTC.

A remark on this clone: In the same sample, other DNA sequences code for this CDR3. The V gene is TRBV4-1, the J gene TRBJ2-5; TRBD2 might be the D (6 bases). Trimming removed 0 bases at V and 3 bases at J, with 11 bases between. The CDR3 covers 15 residues. Germline CDR1 and CDR2: MGHRA and YSYEKL. The CDR3 is CASSQDPGVEETQYF. CDR3 DNA: TGCGCCAGCAGCCAAGATCCGGGAGTGGAAGAGACCCAGTACTTC.

V and J are TRBV5-1 and TRBJ2-1; D uncertain. Trimming removed 2 bases at V and 2 bases at J, with 17 bases between. There are 17 residues in the CDR3. Per germline, CDR1 SGHRS and CDR2 YFSETQ. The DNA for the CDR3 is TGCGCCAGCAGCTTACCTTGGGCGTCCGGTACCTACAATGAGCAGTTCTTC. It is translated as CASSLPWASGTYNEQFF.

The V gene is TRBV2, the J gene TRBJ2-3, with D unresolved. Germline V gene lookup returns CDR1 SNHLY and CDR2 FYNNEI. The CDR3 covers 16 residues. Deletions cut 1 base from V and 6 bases from J, with 17 bases between. The CDR3 sequence: CASSEVELASKDTQYF. The CDR3 region has the DNA TGTGCCAGCAGTGAAGTGGAATTGGCTAGTAAGGATACGCAGTATTTT.

The CDR3 region is CASRPTRISNQPQHF. The CDR3 nucleotides read TGCGCCAGCAGACCGACACGCATTAGCAATCAGCCCCAGCATTTT. The chain is built from TRBV4-1 and TRBJ1-5; no clear D. CDR1 and CDR2 (germline): MGHRA, YSYEKL. Trimming pared 6 bases from V and 0 bases from J, leaving 12 bases between. The CDR3 extends over 15 amino acids.

The genes are TRBV28 and TRBJ1-5; maybe TRBD1 (5 bases). Germline CDR1 reads MDHEN; CDR2 reads SYDVKM. V lost 3 bases and J lost 0, with 21 bases in between. This CDR3 comprises 19 residues. CDR3 region: CASSLGLGGARYSNQPQHF. The CDR3 DNA follows: TGTGCCAGCAGTTTGGGACTAGGCGGGGCGAGATATAGCAATCAGCCCCAGCATTTT.

The chain joins TRBV29-1 to TRBJ2-4; unclear D gene. Germline lookup yields CDR1 SQVTM and CDR2 ANQGSEA. Deletions cut 7 bases from V and 0 bases from J, with 7 bases between. The CDR3 runs 12 residues. Written as DNA, the CDR3 is TGCAGCGCCCCAGGAGCCAAAAACATTCAGTACTTC. This codes for CSAPGAKNIQYF.

CDR3 coding DNA: TGTGCCAGCAGCCCGACCGGGGCGGGGAACTCCTACGAGCAGTACTTC. This translates into CASSPTGAGNSYEQYF. The gene calls are TRBV14 and TRBJ2-7; D possibly corresponds to TRBD2 (6 bases). Germline CDR1 and CDR2: SGHDN and FVKESK. Trimming took 4 bases from V and 0 from J, leaving 16 bases between them. The CDR3 totals 16 residues. Full variable domain (rest looked up from reference TRBV14 and TRBJ2-7): EAGVTQFPSHSVIEKGQTVTLRCDPISGHDNLYWYRRVMGKEIKFLLHFVKESKQDESGMPNNRFLAERTGGTYSTLKVQPAELEDSGVYFCASSPTGAGNSYEQYFGPGTRLTVT.

This chain uses TRBV27 with TRBJ1-2, with D tentatively TRBD1 (6 bases). This CDR3 has 15 amino acids. V gave up 3 bases and J gave up 4 bases, with 15 bases separating them. Germline assignment: CDR1 MNHEY and CDR2 SMNVEV (reference sequence). The CDR3 nucleotides are TGTGCCAGCAGTTTTGATCCCAGGGGAACCTATGGCTACACCTTC. Amino acids: CASSFDPRGTYGYTF.

This chain joins TRBV7-9 and TRBJ2-2; 8 bases align to TRBD1. The germline CDR1 and CDR2 sequences are SEHNR and FQNEAQ (reference sequence). V dropped 5 bases and J dropped 3; count of bases not matched to a gene: 2. The CDR3 spans 14 residues. This CDR3 reads CASSGRGHTGELFF. CDR3 nucleotide sequence: TGTGCCAGCAGCGGCAGGGGGCACACCGGGGAGCTGTTTTTT.

The chain couples TRBV7-9 to TRBJ2-7, with D perhaps matching TRBD1 (6 bases). This CDR3 spans 13 amino acids. Per germline, CDR1 SEHNR and CDR2 FQNEAQ (reference sequence). V lost 5 bases to trimming and J lost 5 bases, with 13 bases between them. The CDR3 sequence is CASSPTGTDEQYF. CDR3 nucleotides: TGTGCCAGCAGCCCGACAGGCACGGACGAGCAGTACTTC.

The rearrangement uses TRBV28 and TRBJ2-7, with 10 bases fitting TRBD2. In germline, CDR1 is MDHEN, CDR2 SYDVKM. Unmatched junction bases numbered 3, after V lost 6 bases and J lost 1 base. The CDR3 consists of 14 residues. CDR3 region: CASSPTSGSYEQYF. The CDR3, as DNA: TGTGCCAGCAGCCCGACTAGCGGGTCCTACGAGCAGTACTTC.

This chain links TRBV7-6 with TRBJ2-1; D perhaps matches TRBD2 (5 bases). CDR3 length: 12 residues. V was pared by 7 bases and J by 9 bases, with 13 bases between. Looked up from germline, CDR1 is SGHVS and CDR2 is FNYEAQ. The CDR3 bases are TGTGCCAGCACCAACAAGGCGGGTGAGCAGTTCTTC. Translation: CASTNKAGEQFF. Filled out from reference TRBV7-6 and TRBJ2-1, the complete variable domain reads GAGVSQSPRYKVTKRGQDVALRCDPISGHVSLYWYRQALGQGPEFLTYFNYEAQQDKSGLPNDRFSAERPEGSISTLTIQRTEQRDSAMYRCASTNKAGEQFFGPGTRLTVL.

This chain joins TRBV25-1 and TRBJ1-5, with TRBD1 matching over 8 bases. CDR1 is MGHDK, CDR2 SYGVNS, per germline. This CDR3 has 18 residues. V lost 4 bases and J lost 5; bases outside the gene matches: 16. CDR3 loop: CASSVGQGARRRHQPQHF. CDR3 nucleotides: TGTGCCAGCAGTGTGGGCCAGGGGGCGAGAAGACGGCATCAGCCCCAGCATTTT.

This sequence joins TRBV30 and TRBJ2-7; possibly TRBD2 for D (6 bases). Germline V CDR1 and CDR2: GTSNPN, SVGIG (reference sequence). Trimming removed 2 bases at V and 0 bases at J, with 8 bases between. This CDR3 region has 13 residues. CDR3 nucleotides: TGTGCCTGGAGTCCCGGGAGCTCCTACGAGCAGTACTTC. Amino acid sequence: CAWSPGSSYEQYF.

The V and J genes are TRBV2 and TRBJ1-4, with 9 bases lining up with TRBD1. V shed 4 bases and J 7 bases; nucleotides not matched to a gene: 4. Germline CDR1 reads SNHLY; CDR2 reads FYNNEI. The CDR3 contains 14 residues. CDR3 DNA: TGTGCCAGCAGTGTAGGGACAGGGAGTGAAAAACTGTTTTTT. The encoded protein is CASSVGTGSEKLFF. Using reference TRBV2 and TRBJ1-4 for the parts outside the CDR3, the full variable domain is EPEVTQTPSHQVTQMGQEVILRCVPISNHLYFYWYRQILGQKVEFLVSFYNNEISEKSEIFDDQFSVERPDGSNFTLKIRSTKLEDSAMYFCASSVGTGSEKLFFGSGTQLSVL.